This TCR beta chain was sequenced during a study of T cells after yellow fever vaccination. TCRdb re-derived calls from the 5' RACE reads in MiXCR, one entry per CDR3 protein. The table records about 350,000 distinct CDR3 sequences, roughly 4% of them present only once. V gave up 4 bases and J gave up 1 base, with 13 bases separating them. Germline-derived CDR1 and CDR2 are MGHRA and YSYEKL. The CDR3 totals 16 residues. The material sequenced was PBMCs, taken 5 days after the yellow fever booster vaccination. The source of this sequence is a man aged 18 to 30 who received the YFV17D yellow fever vaccine. V is TRBV4-1 and J is TRBJ2-2; D ambiguous. In DNA form, the CDR3 reads TGCGCCAGCAGCCCCCTTCCTATTGGGAACACCGGGGAGCTGTTTTTT. Translating it yields CASSPLPIGNTGELFF.